The rows below give T cell receptor beta chains drawn from one sample of a study of blood T cells in healthy people across ages. In TCRdb, the 5' RACE reads were re-called with MiXCR into one record per CDR3 protein. Among 550,000 to 600,000 distinct CDR3 sequences listed, around half were seen once. The sequencing sample was made of blood. The receptor set was obtained from an elderly man in good health. CDR3s include the opening cysteine and the closing phenylalanine or tryptophan. The D gene is left open where the match is weak. Not all rows give a size; the values are once, few, many and, for expanded clones, a class.

12	TRBV20-1	TRBJ1-2	TRBD1	.	CSATRQGGGYTF	TGCAGTGCTACGCGACAGGGTGGTGGCTACACCTTC
14	TRBV4-1	TRBJ2-7	.	few	CASSQDGSAYEQYF	TGCGCCAGCAGCCAAGATGGCTCCGCCTACGAGCAGTACTTC
16	TRBV6-5	TRBJ2-7	.	many	CASSYSKRVSPYEQYF	TGTGCCAGCAGTTACTCGAAACGGGTTAGCCCCTACGAGCAGTACTTC
15	TRBV6-6	TRBJ1-5	TRBD1	.	CASSRQGQGTGPQHF	TGTGCCAGCAGCCGACAGGGACAGGGGACAGGGCCCCAGCATTTT
17	TRBV20-1	TRBJ2-1	TRBD2	many	CSATPTSGVRSYNEQFF	TGCAGTGCTACCCCGACTAGCGGGGTCCGCTCCTACAATGAGCAGTTCTTC
16	TRBV28	TRBJ2-1	TRBD1	.	CASSTTGTGGINEQFF	TGTGCCAGCAGTACCACCGGGACAGGGGGTATCAATGAGCAGTTCTTC
16	TRBV19	TRBJ2-1	TRBD2	.	CASSIPTSGGNNEQFF	TGTGCCAGTAGTATACCCACTAGCGGGGGAAACAATGAGCAGTTCTTC
15	TRBV7-9	TRBJ2-5	.	.	CASSSGRIFQETQYF	TGTGCCAGCAGCTCTGGCAGGATATTCCAAGAGACCCAGTACTTC
13	TRBV20-1	TRBJ1-2	.	few	CSARETSNYGYTF	TGCAGTGCTAGAGAGACCTCTAACTATGGCTACACCTTC
14	TRBV6-6	TRBJ2-6	.	.	CASRSLAGANVLTF	TGTGCCAGCAGGTCCCTGGCAGGGGCCAACGTCCTGACTTTC
16	TRBV5-1	TRBJ2-7	.	.	CASSSNSRKSSYEQYF	TGCGCCAGCAGCTCCAACAGCCGAAAGAGCTCCTACGAGCAGTACTTC
13	TRBV12-3/TRBV12-4	TRBJ2-7	.	many	CASSLGGPYEQYF	TGTGCCAGCAGTTTAGGCGGGCCCTACGAGCAGTACTTC
12	TRBV28	TRBJ1-2	.	many	CASSRGNYGYTF	TGTGCCAGCAGCCGAGGAAACTATGGCTACACCTTC
14	TRBV2	TRBJ2-1	.	.	CASTRQDSYNEQFF	TGTGCCAGCACGAGACAGGACTCCTACAATGAGCAGTTCTTC
15	TRBV20-1	TRBJ2-4	TRBD2	.	CSARDGGGGANIQYF	TGCAGTGCTAGAGATGGGGGCGGGGGGGCTAACATTCAGTACTTC
15	TRBV20-1	TRBJ2-1	.	.	CSARGRERPYNEQFF	TGCAGTGCTAGGGGTCGGGAGCGGCCCTACAATGAGCAGTTCTTC
13	TRBV10-3	TRBJ2-7	.	.	CAISGTHTYEQYF	TGTGCCATCAGTGGGACGCACACCTACGAGCAGTACTTC
17	TRBV20-1	TRBJ2-7	TRBD2	.	CSARGLAEGSLSYEQYF	TGCAGTGCTAGAGGGCTAGCGGAAGGGAGTCTCTCCTACGAGCAGTACTTC
15	TRBV12-3/TRBV12-4	TRBJ1-5	TRBD1	.	CASRRQGAGNQPQHF	TGTGCCAGCAGAAGACAGGGGGCCGGCAATCAGCCCCAGCATTTT
14	TRBV20-1	TRBJ2-7	TRBD2	.	CSARKTSGLGEQYF	TGCAGTGCTAGGAAGACTAGCGGGTTGGGCGAGCAGTACTTC
14	TRBV7-2	TRBJ1-1	.	.	CASSLTGIGTEAFF	TGTGCCAGCAGCTTAACAGGGATTGGCACTGAAGCTTTCTTT
20	TRBV27	TRBJ2-7	TRBD2	.	CASSRRSGTGPTSGNSEQYF	TGTGCCAGCAGCCGACGTAGCGGGACGGGCCCGACTAGCGGGAATAGCGAGCAGTACTTC
14	TRBV7-3	TRBJ2-1	.	few	CASSLWGGWNEQFF	TGTGCCAGCAGCTTATGGGGGGGCTGGAATGAGCAGTTCTTC
13	TRBV7-2	TRBJ1-2	.	few	CASSLGFTYGYTF	TGTGCCAGCAGCTTGGGGTTTACCTATGGCTACACCTTC
15	TRBV24-1	TRBJ2-3	.	.	CATSDLTPSTDTQYF	TGTGCCACCAGTGACCTGACACCCAGCACAGATACGCAGTATTTT
16	TRBV5-1	TRBJ2-5	.	.	CASSSNPSGIQETQYF	TGCGCCAGCAGCTCCAATCCTAGTGGGATCCAAGAGACCCAGTACTTC
18	TRBV2	TRBJ2-1	.	.	CASSEWGVGADSYNEQFF	TGTGCCAGCAGTGAATGGGGGGTCGGAGCGGACTCCTACAATGAGCAGTTCTTC
14	TRBV6-1	TRBJ2-4	.	.	CASRVVLAKNIQYF	TGTGCCAGCAGAGTCGTACTAGCCAAAAACATTCAGTACTTC
14	TRBV12-3/TRBV12-4	TRBJ2-2	.	few	CASSFIPNTGELFF	TGTGCCAGCAGTTTCATCCCGAACACCGGGGAGCTGTTTTTT
16	TRBV6-5	TRBJ2-1	TRBD2	many	CASKTSGRYRYNEQFF	TGTGCCAGCAAGACTAGCGGGAGGTACCGCTACAATGAGCAGTTCTTC
15	TRBV7-9	TRBJ1-1	.	many	CASSLYTSFDTEAFF	TGTGCCAGCAGCTTATACACGTCCTTCGACACTGAAGCTTTCTTT
14	TRBV28	TRBJ2-5	TRBD2	few	CASSLTSAQETQYF	TGTGCCAGCAGTTTGACTAGCGCTCAAGAGACCCAGTACTTC
14	TRBV7-2	TRBJ2-7	.	.	CASSLNSSSYEQYF	TGTGCCAGCAGCTTAAATTCTTCCTCCTACGAGCAGTACTTC
16	TRBV4-1	TRBJ2-5	.	.	CASSQDRAGPQETQYF	TGCGCCAGCAGCCAAGATCGAGCAGGCCCTCAAGAGACCCAGTACTTC
19	TRBV9	TRBJ2-7	TRBD2	once	CASSVGPRLAGATSNEQYF	TGTGCCAGCAGCGTAGGTCCCCGACTAGCGGGGGCTACCTCCAATGAGCAGTACTTC
15	TRBV27	TRBJ2-5	TRBD2	.	CASSPTRELAETQYF	TGTGCCAGCAGTCCGACGCGGGAGTTAGCAGAGACCCAGTACTTC
16	TRBV20-1	TRBJ1-5	.	.	CSAGRGGASGNQPQHF	TGCAGTGCTGGACGTGGGGGGGCTTCAGGGAATCAGCCCCAGCATTTT